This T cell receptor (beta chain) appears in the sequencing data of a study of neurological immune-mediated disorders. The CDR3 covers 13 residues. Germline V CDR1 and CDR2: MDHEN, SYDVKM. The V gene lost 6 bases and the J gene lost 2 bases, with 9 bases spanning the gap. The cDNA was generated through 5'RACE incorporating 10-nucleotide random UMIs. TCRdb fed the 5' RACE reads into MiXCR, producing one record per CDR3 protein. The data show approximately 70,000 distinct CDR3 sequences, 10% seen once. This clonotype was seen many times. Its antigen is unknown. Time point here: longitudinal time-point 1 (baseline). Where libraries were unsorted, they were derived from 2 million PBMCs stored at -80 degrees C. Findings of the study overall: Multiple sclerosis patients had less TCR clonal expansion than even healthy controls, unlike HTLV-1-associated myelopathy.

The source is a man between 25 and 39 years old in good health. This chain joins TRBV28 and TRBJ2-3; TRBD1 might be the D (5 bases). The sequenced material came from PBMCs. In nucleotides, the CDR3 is TGTGCCAGCAGCCCAGGGTACACAGATACGCAGTATTTT. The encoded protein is CASSPGYTDTQYF.